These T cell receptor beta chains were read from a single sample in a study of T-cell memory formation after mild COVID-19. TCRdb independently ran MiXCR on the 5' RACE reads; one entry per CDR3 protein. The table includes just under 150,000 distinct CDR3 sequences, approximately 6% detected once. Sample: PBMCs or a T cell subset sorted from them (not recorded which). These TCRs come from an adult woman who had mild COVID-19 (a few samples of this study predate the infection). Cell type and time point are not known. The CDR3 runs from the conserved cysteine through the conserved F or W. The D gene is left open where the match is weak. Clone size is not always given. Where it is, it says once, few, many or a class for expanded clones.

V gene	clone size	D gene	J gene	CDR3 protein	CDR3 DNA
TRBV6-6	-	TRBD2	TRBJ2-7	CASRSGTDSYEQYF	TGTGCCAGCAGGAGCGGGACGGACTCCTACGAGCAGTACTTC
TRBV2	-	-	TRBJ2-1	CASSEAGHVSYNEQFF	TGTGCCAGCAGTGAAGCCGGTCACGTCTCCTACAATGAGCAGTTCTTC
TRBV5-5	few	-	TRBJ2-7	CASSPGQGYDEQYF	TGTGCCAGCAGCCCCGGGCAGGGGTACGACGAGCAGTACTTC
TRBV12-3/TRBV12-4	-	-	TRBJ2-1	CASSFSGYEQFF	TGTGCCAGCAGTTTCTCAGGTTATGAGCAGTTCTTC
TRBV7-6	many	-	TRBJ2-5	CASSFSGKETQYF	TGTGCCAGCAGCTTCTCGGGAAAAGAGACCCAGTACTTC
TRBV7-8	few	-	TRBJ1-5	CASSLGLSNQPQHF	TGTGCCAGCAGCTTGGGGCTAAGCAATCAGCCCCAGCATTTT
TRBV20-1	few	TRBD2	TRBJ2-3	CSAPRPGLAGTSTDTQYF	TGCAGTGCTCCCCGCCCGGGACTAGCGGGGACTAGCACAGATACGCAGTATTTT
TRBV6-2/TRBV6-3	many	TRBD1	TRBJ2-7	CASRWTGVYEQYF	TGTGCCAGCAGATGGACAGGCGTCTACGAGCAGTACTTC
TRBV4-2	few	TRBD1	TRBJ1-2	CASSQVSGQSYGYTF	TGTGCCAGCAGCCAAGTTTCGGGACAGTCCTATGGCTACACCTTC
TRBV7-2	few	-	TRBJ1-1	CASSRSSVSEAFF	TGTGCCAGCAGCCGATCCTCCGTATCCGAAGCTTTCTTT
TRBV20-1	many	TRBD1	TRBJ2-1	CSAKRDRGKKGNEQFF	TGCAGTGCTAAGCGGGACAGGGGGAAGAAGGGCAATGAGCAGTTCTTC
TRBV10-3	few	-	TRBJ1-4	CAIKGDKGRSEKLFF	TGTGCCATCAAGGGAGACAAGGGGAGAAGTGAAAAACTGTTTTTT
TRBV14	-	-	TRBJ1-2	CASSQNLGRLGYTF	TGTGCCAGCAGCCAAAATCTGGGGCGGCTTGGCTACACCTTC
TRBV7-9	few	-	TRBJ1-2	CASSLKGLDGYTF	TGTGCCAGCAGCTTGAAAGGGTTGGATGGCTACACCTTC
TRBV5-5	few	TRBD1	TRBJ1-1	CASSSRILTGVNTEAFF	TGTGCCAGCAGCTCCCGCATACTGACAGGGGTGAACACTGAAGCTTTCTTT
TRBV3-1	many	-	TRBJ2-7	CASSLLRGYEQYF	TGTGCCAGCAGCCTACTCAGGGGATACGAGCAGTACTTC
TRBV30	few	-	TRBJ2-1	CAWSEGPAAYNEQFF	TGTGCCTGGAGTGAGGGTCCAGCAGCCTACAATGAGCAGTTCTTC
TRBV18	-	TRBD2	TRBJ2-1	CASSPLGTSGRDEQFF	TGTGCCAGCTCACCGCTTGGGACTAGCGGGAGAGACGAGCAGTTCTTC
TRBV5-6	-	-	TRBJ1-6	CASSVTIRTAFSPLHF	TGTGCCAGCAGCGTGACGATACGGACAGCTTTTTCACCCCTCCACTTT
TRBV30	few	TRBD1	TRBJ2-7	CAWSVGYRDRGLREQYF	TGTGCCTGGAGTGTTGGGTATCGGGACAGGGGACTAAGGGAGCAGTACTTC
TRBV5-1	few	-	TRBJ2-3	CASSLAGVITDTQYF	TGCGCCAGCAGCTTGGCCGGGGTTATCACAGATACGCAGTATTTT
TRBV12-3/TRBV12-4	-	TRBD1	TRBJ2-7	CASAIGQGANEQYF	TGTGCCAGCGCTATAGGACAGGGCGCTAACGAGCAGTACTTC
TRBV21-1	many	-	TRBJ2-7	CASSKEGLSYEQYF	TGTGCCAGCAGCAAAGAGGGACTTTCCTACGAGCAGTACTTC
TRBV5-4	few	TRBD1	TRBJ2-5	CASSSSGGGETQYF	TGTGCCAGCAGCTCCTCAGGGGGTGGAGAGACCCAGTACTTC
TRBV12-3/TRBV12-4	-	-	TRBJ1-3	CASRSQDGSGNTIYF	TGTGCCAGCCGATCTCAGGACGGCTCTGGAAACACCATATATTTT
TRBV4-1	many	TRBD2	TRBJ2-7	CASSQTFGGGAYEQYF	TGCGCCAGCAGCCAAACGTTCGGCGGGGGTGCCTACGAGCAGTACTTC
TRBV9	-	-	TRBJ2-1	CASSVGGAVDEQFF	TGTGCCAGCAGCGTAGGGGGCGCGGTGGATGAGCAGTTCTTC
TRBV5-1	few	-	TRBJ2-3	CASSYSTDTQYF	TGCGCCAGCAGCTACAGCACAGATACGCAGTATTTT
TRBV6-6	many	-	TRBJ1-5	CASDPTGHQPQHF	TGTGCCAGCGACCCAACAGGGCATCAGCCCCAGCATTTT
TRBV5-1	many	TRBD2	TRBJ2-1	CASSLVASGNEQFF	TGCGCCAGCAGCTTGGTGGCTAGCGGCAATGAGCAGTTCTTC
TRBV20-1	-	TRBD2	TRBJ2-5	CSARDLAGGLETQYF	TGCAGTGCTAGAGACCTAGCGGGGGGGCTGGAGACCCAGTACTTC
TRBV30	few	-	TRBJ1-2	CAWSKGGNYGYTF	TGTGCCTGGAGTAAGGGCGGAAACTATGGCTACACCTTC
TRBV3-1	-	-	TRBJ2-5	CASRKRPGETQYF	TGTGCCAGCAGAAAGCGACCTGGGGAGACCCAGTACTTC
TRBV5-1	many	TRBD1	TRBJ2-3	CASSLPTGALDTQYF	TGCGCCAGCAGTTTGCCCACAGGGGCCTTAGATACGCAGTATTTT
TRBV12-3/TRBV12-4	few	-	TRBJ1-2	CASSLELLDYGYTF	TGTGCCAGCAGTTTAGAGTTATTGGACTATGGCTACACCTTC
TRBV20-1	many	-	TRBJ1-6	CSARESGYNSPLHF	TGCAGTGCTAGAGAAAGTGGCTATAATTCACCCCTCCACTTT
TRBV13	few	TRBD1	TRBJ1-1	CASSSTGQGMAEAFF	TGTGCCAGCAGCTCCACTGGACAGGGGATGGCTGAAGCTTTCTTT
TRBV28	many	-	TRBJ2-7	CASSETPSYEQYF	TGTGCCAGCAGTGAGACCCCCTCCTACGAGCAGTACTTC
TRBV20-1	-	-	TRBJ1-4	CSMTGNEKLFF	TGCAGTATGACAGGAAATGAAAAACTGTTTTTT
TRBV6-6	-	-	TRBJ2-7	CASTPWGSSYEQYF	TGTGCCAGCACCCCTTGGGGCAGCTCCTACGAGCAGTACTTC